A selection of T cell receptor beta chains follows, all from one sample in a study of T cell responses to AZD1222 COVID-19 vaccine. Sequenced by immunoSEQ multiplex PCR; TCRdb stores in-frame clones only, minus some. The sample records 110,000 to 150,000 clones, 80% to 95% being singletons. Sequencing used peripheral blood, obtained on day 0 of AZD1222 vaccination. These receptors were taken from an adult in good health. Each CDR3 is given with its conserved first and last residue. D genes are given only for firm matches. Part of the rows lack a size; the others show once, few, many or a class for expanded clones.

D gene	V gene	clone size	J gene	CDR3 protein	CDR3 DNA
TRBD2	TRBV13	once	TRBJ2-2	CASSLGLAGGPSGELFF	TGTGCCAGCAGCTTAGGCCTGGCGGGAGGGCCGTCCGGGGAGCTGTTTTTT
-	TRBV3-1/TRBV3-2	-	TRBJ2-7	CASSLLAGAYEQYF	TGTGCCAGCAGCCTGTTGGCGGGTGCCTACGAGCAGTACTTC
TRBD1	TRBV9	once	TRBJ1-5	CASSPQGGPQPQHF	TGTGCCAGCAGCCCCCAGGGGGGGCCTCAGCCCCAGCATTTT
-	TRBV5-1	-	TRBJ2-1	CASSLASSYNEQFF	TGCGCCAGCAGCTTGGCCAGCTCCTACAATGAGCAGTTCTTC
-	TRBV9	-	TRBJ1-1	CASSQGNTEAFF	TGTGCCAGCAGCCAGGGGAACACTGAAGCTTTCTTT
TRBD1	TRBV30	-	TRBJ1-1	CAWRTLPDRGRSGTEAFF	TGTGCCTGGAGGACCCTCCCCGACAGGGGCCGGTCAGGGACTGAAGCTTTCTTT
-	TRBV5-1	-	TRBJ1-1	CASSLLYPAGNTEAFF	TGCGCCAGCAGCTTGCTTTACCCCGCAGGGAACACTGAAGCTTTCTTT
-	TRBV6-4	-	TRBJ1-6	CASSGDGDNSPLHF	TGTGCCAGCAGTGGGGACGGGGATAATTCACCCCTCCACTTT
TRBD2	TRBV6-4	-	TRBJ2-3	CASSPTGTSDTDTQYF	TGTGCCAGCAGTCCCACCGGGACTAGCGACACAGATACGCAGTATTTT
-	TRBV5-1	once	TRBJ2-6	CASSLAGNSGANVLTF	TGCGCCAGCAGCTTGGCCGGTAACTCTGGGGCCAACGTCCTGACTTTC
-	TRBV6-2/TRBV6-3	-	TRBJ1-2	CASSFLGGGGYGYTF	TGTGCCAGCAGTTTCCTGGGTGGGGGCGGCTATGGCTACACCTTC
-	TRBV30	once	TRBJ1-3	CAWSWGLTGNTIYF	TGTGCCTGGTCATGGGGCTTGACTGGAAACACCATATATTTT
TRBD1	TRBV19	-	TRBJ2-5	CASSNIGDSGYQETQYF	TGTGCCAGTAGTAACATAGGGGACAGCGGTTACCAAGAGACCCAGTACTTC
-	TRBV5-1	once	TRBJ1-3	CASSLAYSSSGNTIYF	TGCGCCAGCAGCTTGGCCTACAGTTCCTCGGGAAACACCATATATTTT
-	TRBV5-1	-	TRBJ1-4	CASSPEGGRGEKLFF	TGCGCCAGCAGCCCGGAGGGGGGGCGCGGTGAAAAACTGTTTTTT
-	TRBV7-2	-	TRBJ2-3	CASSWGQVADTQYF	TGTGCCAGCAGCTGGGGGCAGGTAGCAGATACGCAGTATTTT
-	TRBV7-9	-	TRBJ1-2	CASSLVSGPNYGYTF	TGTGCCAGCAGCTTAGTCAGCGGACCAAACTATGGCTACACCTTC
-	TRBV29-1	few	TRBJ2-7	CSVEARPGDVAEQYF	TGCAGCGTTGAAGCCCGGCCAGGGGACGTTGCGGAGCAGTACTTC
-	TRBV6-1	-	TRBJ1-3	CASSEGISGNTIYF	TGTGCCAGCAGTGAGGGGATCTCTGGAAACACCATATATTTT
-	TRBV9	-	TRBJ2-3	CASSVGGSTDTQYF	TGTGCCAGCAGCGTAGGCGGGAGCACAGATACGCAGTATTTT
-	TRBV7-9	-	TRBJ2-7	CASSEVTYEQYF	TGTGCCAGCAGCGAAGTTACCTACGAGCAGTACTTC
TRBD1	TRBV6-5	-	TRBJ1-6	CAGMGTGDSPLHF	TGTGCCGGCATGGGGACAGGGGACTCACCCCTCCACTTT
-	TRBV28	once	TRBJ1-1	CASYGPNTEAFF	TGTGCCAGCTACGGCCCTAACACTGAAGCTTTCTTT
TRBD2	TRBV3-1/TRBV3-2	-	TRBJ2-1	CASSQDSRNPLAGVPPYNEQFF	TGTGCCAGCAGCCAAGATTCCAGGAACCCTCTAGCGGGAGTACCCCCCTACAATGAGCAGTTCTTC
TRBD1	TRBV19	-	TRBJ1-2	CATSKQGSGFGYTF	TGTGCCACTTCAAAACAGGGGAGTGGGTTTGGCTACACCTTC
-	TRBV18	-	TRBJ2-2	CASSPDPNTGELFF	TGTGCCAGCTCCCCTGATCCGAACACCGGGGAGCTGTTTTTT
TRBD1	TRBV6-5	-	TRBJ1-2	CASRETGLGYGYTF	TGTGCCAGCAGGGAGACAGGGTTGGGCTATGGCTACACCTTC
TRBD2	TRBV25-1	few	TRBJ2-1	CASSQLAGGASEQFF	TGTGCCAGCAGTCAACTAGCGGGAGGAGCGAGTGAGCAGTTCTTC
TRBD1	TRBV7-2	-	TRBJ1-2	CASSLVAGQGADYGYTF	TGTGCCAGCAGCTTAGTTGCAGGACAGGGGGCGGATTATGGCTACACCTTC
TRBD1	TRBV5-1	-	TRBJ2-3	CASSLDRGPGRTDTQYF	TGCGCCAGCAGCTTGGACAGGGGGCCGGGGCGCACAGATACGCAGTATTTT
TRBD2	TRBV11-2	-	TRBJ2-4	CASSPGAGVGNIQYF	TGTGCCAGCAGCCCCGGAGCGGGAGTAGGGAACATTCAGTACTTC
-	TRBV14	-	TRBJ2-1	CASSQELFYNEQFF	TGTGCCAGCAGCCAAGAGCTTTTCTACAATGAGCAGTTCTTC
-	TRBV5-4	-	TRBJ2-5	CASSLSRETQYF	TGTGCCAGCAGCCTCAGTAGGGAGACCCAGTACTTC
-	TRBV6-2/TRBV6-3	-	TRBJ1-2	CASRPTGPHGYTF	TGTGCCAGCAGACCTACAGGGCCGCATGGCTACACCTTC
-	TRBV20-1	-	TRBJ1-5	CSASGRGRKVQHF	TGCAGTGCTAGTGGCAGGGGAAGAAAAGTCCAGCATTTT
-	TRBV28	-	TRBJ2-1	CASSFSLGRHNEQFF	TGTGCCAGCAGTTTTTCCTTGGGGCGCCACAATGAGCAGTTCTTC
TRBD2	TRBV2	-	TRBJ2-5	CASSAGPGGTQYF	TGTGCCAGCAGTGCCGGGCCGGGGGGGACCCAGTACTTC
TRBD2	TRBV30	-	TRBJ2-3	CAWSELAGWLSSTDTQYF	TGTGCCTGGAGTGAACTAGCGGGATGGCTCTCCAGCACAGATACGCAGTATTTT
-	TRBV5-1	-	TRBJ2-7	CASSLARFYEQYF	TGCGCCAGCAGCTTGGCTAGATTCTACGAGCAGTACTTC
-	TRBV6-5	-	TRBJ1-1	CASTSGGEAFF	TGTGCCAGCACCAGCGGGGGTGAAGCTTTCTTT
-	TRBV2	-	TRBJ2-7	CASSERYEQYF	TGTGCCAGCAGTGAAAGGTACGAGCAGTACTTC
-	TRBV5-1	-	TRBJ1-1	CASRTGDRWSTEAFF	TGCGCCAGCAGGACTGGGGACCGGTGGAGCACTGAAGCTTTCTTT
-	TRBV4-1	-	TRBJ1-5	CASSQIWDQPQHF	TGCGCCAGCAGCCAAATCTGGGATCAGCCCCAGCATTTT
-	TRBV5-1	-	TRBJ1-4	CASSVQGREKLFF	TGCGCCAGCAGCGTCCAGGGACGTGAAAAACTGTTTTTT
TRBD1	TRBV2	-	TRBJ2-7	CASRGGTGAYEQYF	TGTGCCAGCAGGGGGGGGACAGGGGCCTACGAGCAGTACTTC
TRBD2	TRBV24-1	-	TRBJ2-1	CATSDPRGSHNEQFF	TGTGCCACCAGTGATCCGCGCGGGAGCCACAATGAGCAGTTCTTC
-	TRBV2	few	TRBJ2-1	CASEDGNEQFF	TGTGCCAGCGAGGACGGCAATGAGCAGTTCTTC
TRBD1	TRBV7-2	-	TRBJ1-6	CASSLEATGVSPLHF	TGTGCCAGCAGCTTAGAGGCGACAGGGGTTTCACCCCTCCACTTT
-	TRBV9	-	TRBJ1-1	CASSPDGRNTEAFF	TGTGCCAGCAGCCCAGACGGGAGGAACACTGAAGCTTTCTTT
-	TRBV24-1	-	TRBJ1-4	CATGATNEKLFF	TGTGCCACCGGGGCAACTAATGAAAAACTGTTTTTT
-	TRBV15	-	TRBJ1-5	CATSRDRRDSNQPQHF	TGTGCCACCAGCAGAGATCGCCGCGATAGCAATCAGCCCCAGCATTTT